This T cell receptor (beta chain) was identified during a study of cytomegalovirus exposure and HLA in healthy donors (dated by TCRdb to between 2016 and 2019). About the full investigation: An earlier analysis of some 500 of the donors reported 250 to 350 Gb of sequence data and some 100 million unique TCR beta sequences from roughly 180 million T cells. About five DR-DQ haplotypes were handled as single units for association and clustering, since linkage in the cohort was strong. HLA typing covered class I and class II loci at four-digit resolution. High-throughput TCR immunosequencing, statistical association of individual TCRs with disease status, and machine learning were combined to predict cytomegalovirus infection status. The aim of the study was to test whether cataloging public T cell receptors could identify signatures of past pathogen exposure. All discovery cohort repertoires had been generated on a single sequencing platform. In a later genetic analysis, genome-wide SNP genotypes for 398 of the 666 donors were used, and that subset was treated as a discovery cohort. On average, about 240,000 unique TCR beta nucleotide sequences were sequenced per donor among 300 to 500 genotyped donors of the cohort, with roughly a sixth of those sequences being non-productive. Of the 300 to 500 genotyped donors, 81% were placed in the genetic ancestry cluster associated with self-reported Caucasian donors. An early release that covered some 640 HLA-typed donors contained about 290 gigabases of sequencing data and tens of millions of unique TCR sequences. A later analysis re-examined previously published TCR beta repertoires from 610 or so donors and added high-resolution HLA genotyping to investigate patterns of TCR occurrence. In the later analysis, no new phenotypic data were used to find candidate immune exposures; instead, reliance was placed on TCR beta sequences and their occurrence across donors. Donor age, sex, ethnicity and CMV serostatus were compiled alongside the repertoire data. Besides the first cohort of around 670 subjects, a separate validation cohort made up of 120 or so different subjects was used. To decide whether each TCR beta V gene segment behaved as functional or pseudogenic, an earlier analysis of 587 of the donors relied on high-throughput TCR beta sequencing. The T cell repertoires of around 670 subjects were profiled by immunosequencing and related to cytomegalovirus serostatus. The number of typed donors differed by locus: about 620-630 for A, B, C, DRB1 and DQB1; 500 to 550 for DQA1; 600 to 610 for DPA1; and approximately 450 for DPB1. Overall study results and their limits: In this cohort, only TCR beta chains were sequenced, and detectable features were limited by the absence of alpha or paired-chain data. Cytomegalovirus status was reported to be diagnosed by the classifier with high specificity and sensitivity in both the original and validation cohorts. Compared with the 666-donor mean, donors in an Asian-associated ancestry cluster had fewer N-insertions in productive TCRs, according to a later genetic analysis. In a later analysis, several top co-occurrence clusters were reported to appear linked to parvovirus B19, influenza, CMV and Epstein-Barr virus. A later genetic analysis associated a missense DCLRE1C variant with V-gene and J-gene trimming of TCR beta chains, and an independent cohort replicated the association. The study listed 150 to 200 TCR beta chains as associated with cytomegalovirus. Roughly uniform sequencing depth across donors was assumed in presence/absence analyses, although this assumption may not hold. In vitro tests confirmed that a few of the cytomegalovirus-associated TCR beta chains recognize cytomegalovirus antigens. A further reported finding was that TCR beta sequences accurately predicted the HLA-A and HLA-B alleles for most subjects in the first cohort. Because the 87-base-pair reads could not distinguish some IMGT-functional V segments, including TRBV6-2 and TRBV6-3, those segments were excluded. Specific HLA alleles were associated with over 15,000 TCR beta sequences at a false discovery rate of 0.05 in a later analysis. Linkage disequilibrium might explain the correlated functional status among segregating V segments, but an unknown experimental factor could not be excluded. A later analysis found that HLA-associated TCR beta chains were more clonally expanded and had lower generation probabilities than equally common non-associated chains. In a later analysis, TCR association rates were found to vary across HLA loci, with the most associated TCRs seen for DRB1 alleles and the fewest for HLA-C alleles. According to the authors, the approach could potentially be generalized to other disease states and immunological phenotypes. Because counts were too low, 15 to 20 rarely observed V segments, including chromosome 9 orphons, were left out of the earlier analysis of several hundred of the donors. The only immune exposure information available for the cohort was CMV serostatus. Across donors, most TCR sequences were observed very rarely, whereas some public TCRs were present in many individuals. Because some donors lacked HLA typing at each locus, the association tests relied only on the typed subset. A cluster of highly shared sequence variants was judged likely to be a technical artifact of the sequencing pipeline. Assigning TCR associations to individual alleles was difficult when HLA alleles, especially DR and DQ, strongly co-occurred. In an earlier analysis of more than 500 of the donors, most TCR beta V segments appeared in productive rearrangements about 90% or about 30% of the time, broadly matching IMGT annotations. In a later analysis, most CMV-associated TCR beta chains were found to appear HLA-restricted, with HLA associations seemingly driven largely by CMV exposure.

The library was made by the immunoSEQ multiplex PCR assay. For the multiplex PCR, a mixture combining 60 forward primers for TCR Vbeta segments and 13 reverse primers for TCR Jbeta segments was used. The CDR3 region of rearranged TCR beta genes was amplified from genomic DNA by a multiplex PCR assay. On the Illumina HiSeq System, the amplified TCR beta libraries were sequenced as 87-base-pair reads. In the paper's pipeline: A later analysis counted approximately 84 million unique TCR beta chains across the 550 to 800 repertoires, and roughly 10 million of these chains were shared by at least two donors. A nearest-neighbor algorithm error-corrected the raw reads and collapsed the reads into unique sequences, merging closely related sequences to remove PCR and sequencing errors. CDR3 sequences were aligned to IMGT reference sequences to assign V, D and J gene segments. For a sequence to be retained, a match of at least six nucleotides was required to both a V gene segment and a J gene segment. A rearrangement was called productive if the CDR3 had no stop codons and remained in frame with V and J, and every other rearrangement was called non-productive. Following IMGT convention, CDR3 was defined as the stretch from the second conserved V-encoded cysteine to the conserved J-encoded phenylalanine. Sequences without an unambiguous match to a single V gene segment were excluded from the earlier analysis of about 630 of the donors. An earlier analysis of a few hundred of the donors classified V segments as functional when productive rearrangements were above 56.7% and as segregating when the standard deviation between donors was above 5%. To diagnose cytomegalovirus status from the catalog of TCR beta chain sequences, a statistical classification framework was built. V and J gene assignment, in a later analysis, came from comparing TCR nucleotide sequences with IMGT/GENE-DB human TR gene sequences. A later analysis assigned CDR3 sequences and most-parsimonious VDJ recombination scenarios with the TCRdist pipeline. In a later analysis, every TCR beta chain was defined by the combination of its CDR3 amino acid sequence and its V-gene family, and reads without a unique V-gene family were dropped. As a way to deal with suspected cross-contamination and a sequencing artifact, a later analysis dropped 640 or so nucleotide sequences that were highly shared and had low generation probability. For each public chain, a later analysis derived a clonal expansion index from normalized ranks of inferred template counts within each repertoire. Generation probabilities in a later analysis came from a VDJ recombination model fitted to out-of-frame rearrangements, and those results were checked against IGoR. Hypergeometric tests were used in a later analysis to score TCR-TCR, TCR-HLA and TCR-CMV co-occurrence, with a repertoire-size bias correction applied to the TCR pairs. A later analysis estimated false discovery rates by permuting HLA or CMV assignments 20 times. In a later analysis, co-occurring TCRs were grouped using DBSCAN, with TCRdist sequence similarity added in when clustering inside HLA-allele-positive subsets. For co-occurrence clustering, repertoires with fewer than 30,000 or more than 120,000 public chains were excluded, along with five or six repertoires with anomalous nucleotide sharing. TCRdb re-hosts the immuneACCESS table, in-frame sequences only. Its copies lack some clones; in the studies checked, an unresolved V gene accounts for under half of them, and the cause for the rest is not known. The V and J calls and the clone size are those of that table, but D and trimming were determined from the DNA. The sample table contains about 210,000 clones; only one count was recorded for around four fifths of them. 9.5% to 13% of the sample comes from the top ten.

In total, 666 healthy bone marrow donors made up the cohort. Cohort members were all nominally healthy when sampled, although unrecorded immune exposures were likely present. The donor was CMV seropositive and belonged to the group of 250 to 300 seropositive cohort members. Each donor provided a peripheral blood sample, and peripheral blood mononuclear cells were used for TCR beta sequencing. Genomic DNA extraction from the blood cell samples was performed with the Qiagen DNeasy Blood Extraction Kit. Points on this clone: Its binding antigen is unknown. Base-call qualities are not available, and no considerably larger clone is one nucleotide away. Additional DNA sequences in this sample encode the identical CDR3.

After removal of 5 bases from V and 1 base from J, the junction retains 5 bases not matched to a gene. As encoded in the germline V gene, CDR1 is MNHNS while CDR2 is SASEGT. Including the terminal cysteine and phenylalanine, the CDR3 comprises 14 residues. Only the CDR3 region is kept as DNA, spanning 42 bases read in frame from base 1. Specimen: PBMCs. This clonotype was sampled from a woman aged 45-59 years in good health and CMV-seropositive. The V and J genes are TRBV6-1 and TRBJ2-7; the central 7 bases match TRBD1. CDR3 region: CASSRDSSSYEQYF. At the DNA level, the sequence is TGTGCCAGCAGTCGGGACAGCTCGTCCTACGAGCAGTACTTC.